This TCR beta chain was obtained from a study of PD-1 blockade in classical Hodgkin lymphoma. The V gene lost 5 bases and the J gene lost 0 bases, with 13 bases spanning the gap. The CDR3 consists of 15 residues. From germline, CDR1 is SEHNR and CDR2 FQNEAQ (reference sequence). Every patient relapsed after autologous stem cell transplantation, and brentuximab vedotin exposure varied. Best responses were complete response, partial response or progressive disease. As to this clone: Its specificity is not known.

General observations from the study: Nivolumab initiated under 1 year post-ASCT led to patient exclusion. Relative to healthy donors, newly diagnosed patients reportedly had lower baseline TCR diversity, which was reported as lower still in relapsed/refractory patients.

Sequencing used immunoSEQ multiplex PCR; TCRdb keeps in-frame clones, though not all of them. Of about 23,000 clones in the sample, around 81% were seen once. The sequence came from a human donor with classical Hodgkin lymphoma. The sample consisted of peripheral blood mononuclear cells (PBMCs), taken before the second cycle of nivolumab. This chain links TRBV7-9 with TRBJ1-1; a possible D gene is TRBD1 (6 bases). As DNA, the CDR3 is TGTGCCAGCAGCCACCTTGGGGACATGAACACTGAAGCTTTCTTT. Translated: CASSHLGDMNTEAFF.